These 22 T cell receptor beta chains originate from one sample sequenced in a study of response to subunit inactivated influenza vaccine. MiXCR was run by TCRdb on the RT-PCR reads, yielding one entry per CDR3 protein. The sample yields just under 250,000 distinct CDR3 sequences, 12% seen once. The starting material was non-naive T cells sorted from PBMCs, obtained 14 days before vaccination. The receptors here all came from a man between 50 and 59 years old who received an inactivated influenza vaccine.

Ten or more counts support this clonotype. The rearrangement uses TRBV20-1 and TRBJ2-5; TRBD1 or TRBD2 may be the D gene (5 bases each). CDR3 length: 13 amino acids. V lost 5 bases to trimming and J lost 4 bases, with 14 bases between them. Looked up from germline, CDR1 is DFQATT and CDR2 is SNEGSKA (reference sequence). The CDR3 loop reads CSAHGARGETQYF. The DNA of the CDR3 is TGCAGTGCTCACGGGGCAAGGGGAGAGACCCAGTACTTC.

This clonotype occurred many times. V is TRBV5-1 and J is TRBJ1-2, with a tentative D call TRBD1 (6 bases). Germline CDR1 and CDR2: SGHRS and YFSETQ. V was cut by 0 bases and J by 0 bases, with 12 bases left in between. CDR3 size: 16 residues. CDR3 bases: TGCGCCAGCAGCTTGGCTACAGGGTCGGCTAACTATGGCTACACCTTC. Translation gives CASSLATGSANYGYTF.

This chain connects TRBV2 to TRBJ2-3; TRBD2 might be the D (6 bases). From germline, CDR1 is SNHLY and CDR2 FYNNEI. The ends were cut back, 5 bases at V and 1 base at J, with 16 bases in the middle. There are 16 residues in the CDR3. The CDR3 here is CASSFPYGSGTDTQYF. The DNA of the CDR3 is TGTGCCAGCAGTTTCCCCTACGGGAGTGGCACAGATACGCAGTATTTT.

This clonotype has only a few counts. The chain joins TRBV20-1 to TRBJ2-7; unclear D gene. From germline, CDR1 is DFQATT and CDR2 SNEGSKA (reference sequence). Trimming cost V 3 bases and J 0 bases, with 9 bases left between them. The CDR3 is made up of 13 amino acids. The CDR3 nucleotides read TGCAGTGCTAGGGTCAGGACCTCCTACGAGCAGTACTTC. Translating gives CSARVRTSYEQYF.

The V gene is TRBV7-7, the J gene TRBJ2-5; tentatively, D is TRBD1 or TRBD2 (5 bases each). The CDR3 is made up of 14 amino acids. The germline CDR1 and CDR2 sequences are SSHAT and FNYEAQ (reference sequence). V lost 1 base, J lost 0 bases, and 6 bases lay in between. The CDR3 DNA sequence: TGTGCCAGCAGCTTAGGGGGGTACCAAGAGACCCAGTACTTC. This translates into CASSLGGYQETQYF.

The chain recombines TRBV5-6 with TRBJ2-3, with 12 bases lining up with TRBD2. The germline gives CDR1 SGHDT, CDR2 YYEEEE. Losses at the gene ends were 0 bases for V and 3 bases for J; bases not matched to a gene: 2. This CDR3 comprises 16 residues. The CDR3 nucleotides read TGTGCCAGCAGCTTGGTTACTAGCGGGAGGACAGATACGCAGTATTTT. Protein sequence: CASSLVTSGRTDTQYF.

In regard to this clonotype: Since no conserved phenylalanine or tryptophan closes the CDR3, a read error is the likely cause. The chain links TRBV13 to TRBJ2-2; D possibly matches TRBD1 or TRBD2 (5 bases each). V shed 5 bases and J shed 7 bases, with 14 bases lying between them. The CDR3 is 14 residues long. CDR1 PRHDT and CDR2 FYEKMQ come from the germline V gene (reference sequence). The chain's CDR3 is CASSPGLLCGELFC. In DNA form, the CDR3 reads TGTGCCAGCAGCCCGGGGCTCCTCTGCGGGGAGCTGTTTTGT.

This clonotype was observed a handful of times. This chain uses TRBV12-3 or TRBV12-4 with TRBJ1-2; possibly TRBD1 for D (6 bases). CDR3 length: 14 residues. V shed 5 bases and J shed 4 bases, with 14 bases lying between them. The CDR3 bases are TGTGCCAGCAGTCCAGGGGAGGTAGGCTATGGCTACACCTTC. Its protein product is CASSPGEVGYGYTF.

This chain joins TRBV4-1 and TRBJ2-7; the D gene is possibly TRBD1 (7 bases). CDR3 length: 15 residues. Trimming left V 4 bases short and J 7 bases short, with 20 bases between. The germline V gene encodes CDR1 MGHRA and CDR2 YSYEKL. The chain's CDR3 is CASSPSAGGSGEQYF. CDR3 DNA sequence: TGCGCCAGCAGCCCATCGGCAGGGGGGTCGGGAGAGCAGTACTTC.

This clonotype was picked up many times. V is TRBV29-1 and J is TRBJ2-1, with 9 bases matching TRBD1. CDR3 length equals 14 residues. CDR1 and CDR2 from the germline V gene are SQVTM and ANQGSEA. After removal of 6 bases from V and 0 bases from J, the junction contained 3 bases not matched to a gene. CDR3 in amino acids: CSVQGQGSYNEQFF. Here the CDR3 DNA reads TGCAGCGTGCAGGGACAGGGCTCCTACAATGAGCAGTTCTTC.

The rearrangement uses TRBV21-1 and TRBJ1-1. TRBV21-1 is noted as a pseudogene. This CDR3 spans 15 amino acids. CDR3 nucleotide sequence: TGTGCCAGCAGCTTACGGACCGCGATGAACACTGAAGCTTTCTTT. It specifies CASSLRTAMNTEAFF.

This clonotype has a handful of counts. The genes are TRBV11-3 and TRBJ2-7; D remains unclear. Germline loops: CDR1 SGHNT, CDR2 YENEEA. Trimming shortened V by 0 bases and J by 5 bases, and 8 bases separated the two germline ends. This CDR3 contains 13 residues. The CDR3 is CASSLDGPNEQYF. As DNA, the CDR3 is TGTGCCAGCAGCTTAGATGGGCCAAACGAGCAGTACTTC.

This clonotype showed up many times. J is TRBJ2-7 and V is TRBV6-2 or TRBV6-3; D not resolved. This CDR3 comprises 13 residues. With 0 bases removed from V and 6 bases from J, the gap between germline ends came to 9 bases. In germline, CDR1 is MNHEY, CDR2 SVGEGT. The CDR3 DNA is TGTGCCAGCAGTTACTCCGCGGCAGCCGAGCAGTACTTC. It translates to CASSYSAAAEQYF.

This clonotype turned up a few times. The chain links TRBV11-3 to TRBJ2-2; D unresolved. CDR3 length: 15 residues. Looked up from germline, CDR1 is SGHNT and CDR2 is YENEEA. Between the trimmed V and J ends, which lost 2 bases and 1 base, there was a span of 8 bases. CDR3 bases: TGTGCCAGCAGCTTAAGCACTGTGAACACCGGGGAGCTGTTTTTT. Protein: CASSLSTVNTGELFF. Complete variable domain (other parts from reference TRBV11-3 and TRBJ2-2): EAGVVQSPRYKIIEKKQPVAFWCNPISGHNTLYWYLQNLGQGPELLIRYENEEAVDDSQLPKDRFSAERLKGVDSTLKIQPAELGDSAVYLCASSLSTVNTGELFFGEGSRLTVL.

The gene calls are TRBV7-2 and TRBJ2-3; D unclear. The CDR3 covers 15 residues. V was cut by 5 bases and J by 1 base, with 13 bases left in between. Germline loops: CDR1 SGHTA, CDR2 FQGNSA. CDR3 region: CASSTRIPGTDTQYF. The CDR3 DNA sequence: TGTGCCAGCAGCACGAGAATACCAGGCACAGATACGCAGTATTTT.

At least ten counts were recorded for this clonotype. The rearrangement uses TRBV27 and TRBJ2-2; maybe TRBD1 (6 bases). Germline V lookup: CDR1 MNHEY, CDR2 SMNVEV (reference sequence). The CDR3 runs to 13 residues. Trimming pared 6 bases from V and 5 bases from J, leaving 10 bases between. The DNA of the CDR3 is TGTGCCAGCAGCTTCGACAGGACCGGGGAGCTGTTTTTT. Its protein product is CASSFDRTGELFF.

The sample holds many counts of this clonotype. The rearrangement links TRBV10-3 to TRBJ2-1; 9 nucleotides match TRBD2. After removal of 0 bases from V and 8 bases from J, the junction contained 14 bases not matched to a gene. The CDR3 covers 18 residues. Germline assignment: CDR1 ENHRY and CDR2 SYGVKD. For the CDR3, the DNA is TGTGCCATCAGTGAGTCGATCATTAGCGGGAGAGGGCCCGATGAGCAGTTCTTC. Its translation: CAISESIISGRGPDEQFF.

The CDR3 DNA sequence: TGCGCCAGCAGCCAAGATAGCCTAGCGGGGGGGCGGTGGACCGGGGAGCTGTTTTTT. Its protein is CASSQDSLAGGRWTGELFF. The V call is TRBV4-3, the J call TRBJ2-2; 12 bases fit TRBD2. The CDR3 consists of 19 residues. CDR1 and CDR2 from the germline V gene are LGHNA and YSLEER. V shed 0 bases and J 5 bases; nucleotides not matched to a gene: 10.

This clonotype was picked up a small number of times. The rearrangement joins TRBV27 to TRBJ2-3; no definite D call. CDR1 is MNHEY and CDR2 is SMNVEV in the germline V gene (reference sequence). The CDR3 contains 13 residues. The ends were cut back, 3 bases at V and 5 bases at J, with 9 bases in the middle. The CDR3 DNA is TGTGCCAGCAGTTTCCTGAGCGAAGATACGCAGTATTTT. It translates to CASSFLSEDTQYF.

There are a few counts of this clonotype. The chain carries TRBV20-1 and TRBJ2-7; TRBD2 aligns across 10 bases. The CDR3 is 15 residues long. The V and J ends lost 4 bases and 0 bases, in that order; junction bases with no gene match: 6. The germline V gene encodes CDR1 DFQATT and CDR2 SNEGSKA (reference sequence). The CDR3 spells CSAIPGLASSYEQYF. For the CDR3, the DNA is TGCAGTGCTATCCCGGGACTAGCGAGCTCCTACGAGCAGTACTTC.

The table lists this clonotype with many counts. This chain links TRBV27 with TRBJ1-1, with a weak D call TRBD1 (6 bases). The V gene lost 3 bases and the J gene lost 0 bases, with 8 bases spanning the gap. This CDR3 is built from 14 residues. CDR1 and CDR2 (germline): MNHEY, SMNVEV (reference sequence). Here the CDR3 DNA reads TGTGCCAGCAGTTTCCAGGGGATGAACACTGAAGCTTTCTTT. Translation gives CASSFQGMNTEAFF.

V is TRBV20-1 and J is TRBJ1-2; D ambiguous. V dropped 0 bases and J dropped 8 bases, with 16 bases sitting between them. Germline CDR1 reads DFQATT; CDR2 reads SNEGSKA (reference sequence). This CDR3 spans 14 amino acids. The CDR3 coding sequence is TGCAGTGCTAGAGATGGGAAGGGTCCGAGCGGCTACACCTTC. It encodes CSARDGKGPSGYTF.